The clone carrying this TCR beta chain was counted many times. Its cognate antigen is unknown. CDR1 is SQVTM, CDR2 ANQGSEA, per germline. V gave up 2 bases and J gave up 5 bases, with 15 bases separating them. The CDR3 has 14 amino acids. Using unique molecular identifiers, the investigators prepared the TCRbeta library. From the PCR reads, TCRdb called clonotypes with MiXCR, one entry per CDR3 protein. The table lists around 250,000 distinct CDR3 sequences, more than 20% of them singletons. This specimen comes from a study of T-cell reconstitution after alpha-beta-depleted transplantation in children. Study-wide points: The study reportedly traced alpha-beta T cells about two months after transplant to several hundred expanded graft clones. T cells produced anew were the main source of T-cell counts and diversity one year after transplant. TCRbeta diversity was high at day 60 in some patients (a result of surviving recipient T cells and thymic progenitors).

This receptor was obtained from a girl aged 2 to 10 with Fanconi anemia, due to receive a stem cell transplant. This chain uses TRBV29-1 with TRBJ2-5; possible D gene TRBD1, 5 bases. Here the sequenced sample was PBMCs, taken before TCRalphabeta/CD19-depleted stem cell transplant. CDR3 sequence (DNA): TGCAGCGTTGAATCCAAGGGGCGCGAGGAGACCCAGTACTTC. Protein product: CSVESKGREETQYF.